The 18 T cell receptor beta chains presented below share a single source sample, sequenced in a study of CD4 T cell repertoires in COVID-19 (dated by TCRdb to 2020 to 2023). Antigens of these TCRs are unknown. Library construction relied on the immunoSEQ multiplex PCR assay. As stored in TCRdb, this immuneACCESS dataset retains in-frame rearrangements with V and J assigned. A fraction of the clones does not appear; measured against another copy, unresolved V genes explain less than half of the discrepancy, and the remainder lacks a known reason. Across this sample there are approximately 500 clones, with roughly a quarter seen only once. The biggest ten clones account for approximately 57% of the sample. The time point label on this specimen signifies: sample from a COVID-19-recovered individual after infection. The sample in question was memory CD4+ T cells, cultured in vitro, obtained after recovery from COVID-19. The intended sense of this specimen's cell subset or site label: total CD4+ memory T cells. Source of these receptors: a human donor who had COVID-19.

The rearrangement links TRBV21-1 to TRBJ1-1; the table's D call of TRBD1 was not tested on the DNA. TRBV21-1 is tagged as a pseudogene. The CDR3 has 15 amino acids. CDR3 sequence: CASSRTETIRTEAFF. CDR3 in DNA: TGTGCCAGCAGCCGCACAGAGACAATTCGCACTGAAGCTTTCTTT.

By share, this clone ranks as large. The V call is TRBV6-6, the J call TRBJ1-2; D not certain. With 5 bases removed from V and 0 bases from J, the gap between germline ends came to 7 bases. This CDR3 is built from 13 residues. CDR1 is MNHNY and CDR2 is SVGAGI in the germline V gene (reference sequence). CDR3 region: CASSPGANYGYTF. For the CDR3, the DNA is TGTGCCAGCAGTCCCGGGGCTAACTATGGCTACACCTTC.

In this sample, this clone turned up a few times. The chain combines TRBV2 with TRBJ1-2; D is undetermined. Between the trimmed V and J ends, which lost 6 bases and 3 bases, there was a span of 8 bases. CDR1 SNHLY and CDR2 FYNNEI come from the germline V gene. The CDR3 has 12 amino acids. CDR3: CASRPLDYGYTF. The CDR3 nucleotides read TGTGCCAGCAGACCCCTGGACTATGGCTACACCTTC.

This clone is classed as large. The chain employs TRBV3-1 (or the pseudogene TRBV3-2) and TRBJ1-2; 7 bases are shared with TRBD1. The germline gives CDR1 LGHDT, CDR2 YNNKEL (reference sequence). V lost 7 bases, J lost 0 bases, and 2 bases stayed unmatched. The CDR3 has 13 amino acids. CDR3: CASTQGANYGYTF. CDR3 sequence (DNA): TGTGCCAGCACCCAGGGGGCTAACTATGGCTACACCTTC.

By sample fraction, this clone is medium-sized. This chain connects TRBV7-9 to TRBJ1-6; D possibly corresponds to TRBD1 (5 bases). Germline CDR1 SEHNR, CDR2 FQNEAQ (reference sequence). CDR3 length equals 16 residues. V lost 6 bases, J lost 9 bases, and 21 bases lay in between. CDR3 sequence: CASSLKNPGAGSPLHF. The DNA of the CDR3 is TGTGCCAGCAGTCTAAAGAACCCCGGGGCTGGTTCACCCCTCCACTTT.

The chain carries TRBV2 and TRBJ1-1; TRBD1 agrees at 10 bases. After removal of 6 bases from V and 1 base from J, the junction contained 2 bases not matched to a gene. CDR3 length equals 14 residues. CDR1 and CDR2 (germline): SNHLY, FYNNEI. CDR3 coding DNA: TGTGCCAGCAGCCGACAGGGGGCGAACACTGAAGCTTTCTTT. This sequence encodes CASSRQGANTEAFF. Full variable domain (rest looked up from reference TRBV2 and TRBJ1-1): EPEVTQTPSHQVTQMGQEVILRCVPISNHLYFYWYRQILGQKVEFLVSFYNNEISEKSEIFDDQFSVERPDGSNFTLKIRSTKLEDSAMYFCASSRQGANTEAFFGQGTRLTVV.

The rearrangement links TRBV6-1 to TRBJ2-2; TRBD2 agrees at 9 bases. The CDR3 has 15 residues. Losses at the gene ends were 2 bases for V and 3 bases for J; bases not matched to a gene: 1. CDR1 is MNHNS, CDR2 SASEGT, per germline. This CDR3 is CASSELAGDTGELFF. The CDR3 coding sequence is TGTGCCAGCAGTGAATTAGCGGGGGACACCGGGGAGCTGTTTTTT.

The chain links TRBV28 to TRBJ1-1; 7 bases align to TRBD1. Germline loops: CDR1 MDHEN, CDR2 SYDVKM. The trim removed 6 bases at V and 7 bases at J, leaving 2 bases unmatched. The CDR3 has 11 residues. The CDR3 DNA reads TGTGCCAGCAGCCGGGACAGTGAAGCTTTCTTT. It translates to CASSRDSEAFF.

By frequency in the sample, this clone is medium-sized. The V call is TRBV27, the J call TRBJ2-4; 9 nucleotides align to TRBD1. Per the germline V gene, CDR1 is MNHEY and CDR2 is SMNVEV (reference sequence). CDR3 length equals 17 residues. Trimming removed 8 bases from V and 0 bases from J; junction bases left unmatched: 11. The CDR3 is CASSPGQGLLAKNIQYF. The CDR3 coding sequence is TGTGCCAGCTCTCCGGGACAGGGTCTTCTAGCCAAAAACATTCAGTACTTC.

This chain links TRBV28 with TRBJ2-6, with a tentative D call TRBD2 (6 bases). Germline-derived CDR1 and CDR2 are MDHEN and SYDVKM. The germline V and J ends were trimmed by 4 bases and 2 bases, with 12 bases remaining between them. This CDR3 has 16 amino acids. The CDR3 DNA reads TGTGCCAGCAGTTCCGCTCCGGGGGCTGGGGCCAACGTCCTGACTTTC. Protein sequence: CASSSAPGAGANVLTF. The whole variable domain, remainder taken from reference TRBV28 and TRBJ2-6, is DVKVTQSSRYLVKRTGEKVFLECVQDMDHENMFWYRQDPGLGLRLIYFSYDVKMKEKGDIPEGYSVSREKKERFSLILESASTNQTSMYLCASSSAPGAGANVLTFGAGSRLTVL.

As for this clone: The same CDR3 can be traced to other DNA sequences in this sample. This rearrangement joins TRBV5-1 to TRBJ1-6; tentatively, D is TRBD1 (6 bases). V lost 0 bases and J lost 6, with 19 bases in between. Per germline, CDR1 SGHRS and CDR2 YFSETQ. CDR3 length equals 18 residues. CDR3 DNA: TGCGCCAGCAGCTTGGACGGCGGGGGCGGGGCGGGTAATTCACCCCTCCACTTT. Protein: CASSLDGGGGAGNSPLHF.

This clone is termed large. This chain joins TRBV6-1 and TRBJ1-6; 9 bases fit TRBD1. The CDR3 length is 15 residues. J lost 9 bases, V lost 6 bases, and 9 bases had no gene match. In germline, CDR1 is MNHNS, CDR2 SASEGT. The CDR3: CASSLQGAGGSPLHF. The CDR3 DNA follows: TGTGCCAGCAGCCTACAGGGGGCCGGAGGTTCACCCCTCCACTTT.

This clone has more than one count but fewer than ten. The chain is built from TRBV5-1 and TRBJ1-1; no definite D call. The CDR3 is made up of 12 amino acids. V lost 2 bases and J lost 10, with 12 bases in between. CDR1 is SGHRS and CDR2 is YFSETQ in the germline V gene. The CDR3 protein is CASSFARDRAFF. CDR3 coding DNA: TGCGCCAGCAGCTTCGCACGGGATCGAGCTTTCTTT. The full variable domain, its missing parts supplied by reference TRBV5-1 and TRBJ1-1, is KAGVTQTPRYLIKTRGQQVTLSCSPISGHRSVSWYQQTPGQGLQFLFEYFSETQRNKGNFPGRFSGRQFSNSRSEMNVSTLELGDSALYLCASSFARDRAFFGQGTRLTVV.

Here the CDR3 DNA reads TGTGCCAGCAGCTTAGAGGGGACTAGCGGGAGGTTTTACAATGAGCAGTTCTTC. Translating it yields CASSLEGTSGRFYNEQFF. The chain couples TRBV7-2 to TRBJ2-1; 15 bases fit TRBD2. This CDR3 has 18 residues. CDR1 and CDR2 (germline): SGHTA, FQGNSA. Germline trimming cut 1 base from V and 4 bases from J; bases unmatched to any gene: 5.

This clone is large by share. The chain joins TRBV6-2 or TRBV6-3 to TRBJ2-1; TRBD1 or TRBD2 may be the D gene (5 bases each). CDR1 and CDR2 from the germline V gene are MNHEY and SVGEGT. Trimming took 4 bases from V and 4 from J, leaving 8 bases between them. The CDR3 runs to 13 residues. Written as DNA, the CDR3 is TGTGCCAGCAGTTCGGGACGTTACAATGAGCAGTTCTTC. Amino acid sequence: CASSSGRYNEQFF.

Judged by abundance, this clone is medium-sized. The V and J genes are TRBV4-1 and TRBJ1-2, with unresolved D. The V end was cut by 4 bases, the J end by 0 bases, with 6 bases between. Germline CDR1 is MGHRA and CDR2 is YSYEKL. This CDR3 has 13 amino acids. CDR3: CASSPGANYGYTF. Written as DNA, the CDR3 is TGCGCCAGCAGCCCGGGAGCTAACTATGGCTACACCTTC.

The chain couples TRBV5-1 to TRBJ1-1; no clear D. This CDR3 contains 14 residues. The germline gives CDR1 SGHRS, CDR2 YFSETQ. Trimming left V 0 bases short and J 4 bases short, with 10 bases between. The CDR3 loop reads CASSLGGWGTEAFF. For the CDR3, the DNA is TGCGCCAGCAGCTTGGGAGGCTGGGGCACTGAAGCTTTCTTT.

The chain uses TRBV10-1 and TRBJ2-3; 7 nucleotides align to TRBD1. CDR3 length: 15 residues. Germline trimming cut 0 bases from V and 6 bases from J; bases unmatched to any gene: 6. Germline assignment: CDR1 WNHNN and CDR2 SYGVQD (reference sequence). The CDR3 nucleotides read TGCGCCAGCAGTGAGTCAGGGGGCTCAGGCGATACGCAGTATTTT. Amino acid sequence: CASSESGGSGDTQYF.